One T cell receptor beta chain is described in this entry. The antigen is unknown. Trimming took 1 base from V and 5 from J, leaving 3 bases between them. Germline-derived CDR1 and CDR2 are LNHNV and YYDKDF (reference sequence). The CDR3 loop spans 12 amino acids. The sample originates from a study of cytomegalovirus exposure and HLA in healthy donors. Study outcomes and limitations: DRB1 had the most TCR associations and HLA-C the fewest, a later analysis found, with rates varying by HLA locus. Reports indicate that TCR beta sequences accurately predicted the HLA-A and HLA-B alleles of most subjects.

Use of 60 Vbeta and 13 Jbeta primers characterized the PCR. Produced via immunoSEQ multiplex PCR; TCRdb's table is partial and in-frame only. The sample holds roughly 180,000 clones, 80% seen once. The sample consisted of PBMCs. The sequence was obtained from a man younger than 40 in good health and CMV-seronegative. The chain is built from TRBV15 and TRBJ1-5; D remains unclear. CDR3 region: CATSRADQPQHF. For the CDR3, the DNA is TGTGCCACCAGCAGAGCGGATCAGCCCCAGCATTTT. The full variable domain, with the rest looked up from reference TRBV15 and TRBJ1-5, is DAMVIQNPRYQVTQFGKPVTLSCSQTLNHNVMYWYQQKSSQAPKLLFHYYDKDFNNEADTPDNFQSRRPNTSFCFLDIRSPGLGDTAMYLCATSRADQPQHFGDGTRLSIL.